This T cell receptor (beta chain) was observed in a study of OX40 agonist ivuxolimab in advanced cancers. Here immunoSEQ multiplex PCR was the method, and the copy in TCRdb shows in-frame clones only, minus some. The sample carries fewer than 65,000 clones, 70% to 90% recorded once. In its sample, this clone was seen a few times. From germline, CDR1 is SGHRS and CDR2 YFSETQ. The trim removed 4 bases at V and 1 base at J, leaving 5 bases unmatched. The CDR3 runs to 15 residues. J is TRBJ2-3 and V is TRBV5-1, with 8 bases lining up with TRBD1. This TCR was sampled from an adult with an advanced solid tumor such as melanoma, head and neck, liver or kidney cancer. The material was CD4+ or CD8+ T cells sorted from blood, obtained in a trial of the OX40 agonist ivuxolimab. DNA for the CDR3: TGCGCCAGCAGCCGAGGGACAGGAGGCACAGATACGCAGTATTTT. It yields the protein CASSRGTGGTDTQYF.